Following are 30 T cell receptor beta chains from one sample sequenced in a study of blood T cells in healthy people across ages. It was with a sample-barcoded 5' primer and a J-beta primer mix that a second PCR of roughly 7 to 12 cycles was run. MiXCR, applied by TCRdb to the 5' RACE reads, yields one record per CDR3 protein. The sample lists approximately 940,000 distinct CDR3 sequences, about 48% occurring once. The sequenced material came from blood. The receptors here all came from a man aged 25 to 45 in good health.

The gene calls are TRBV10-3 and TRBJ1-1; D call uncertain. Trimming shortened V by 3 bases and J by 3 bases, and 5 bases separated the two germline ends. CDR1 is ENHRY and CDR2 is SYGVKD in the germline V gene. CDR3 size: 12 residues. CDR3 nucleotides: TGTGCCATCAGTGATTTTTACACTGAAGCTTTCTTT. This translates into CAISDFYTEAFF.

The chain is built from TRBV6-5 and TRBJ1-1; D is possibly TRBD1 (6 bases). V lost 4 bases to trimming and J lost 0 bases, with 12 bases between them. Germline CDR1 is MNHEY and CDR2 is SVGAGI. The CDR3 is 15 residues long. For the CDR3, the DNA is TGTGCCAGCAGTTTACGACAGGTGGTGAACACTGAAGCTTTCTTT. Protein: CASSLRQVVNTEAFF.

As concerns this clonotype: A much larger clone lies a single base off, so this may be a read error. The chain uses TRBV3-1 and TRBJ2-7; TRBD1 is a possible D gene (6 bases). V was shortened by 2 bases and J by 7 bases, with 21 bases between the two germline ends. The germline V gene encodes CDR1 LGHDT and CDR2 YNNKEL (reference sequence). The CDR3 covers 16 residues. In DNA form, the CDR3 reads TGTGCCAGCAGCCAATCGACAGGCGTGGTGGGTAGTGAGCAGTACTTC. This translates into CASSQSTGVVGSEQYF.

About this clonotype itself: Germline is not matched at one junction end, which may reflect a read error. This sequence joins TRBV13 and TRBJ1-3, with D possibly TRBD1 on 6 matching bases. The CDR3 is 14 residues long. Germline V CDR1 and CDR2: PRHDT, FYEKMQ (reference sequence). CDR3 DNA: TGTGTCAGCAGCTTGACAGGCTCTGGAAACACCATATATTTT. Translated: CVSSLTGSGNTIYF.

The chain uses TRBV29-1 and TRBJ2-7, with a tentative D call TRBD2 (7 bases). V was pared by 3 bases and J by 6 bases, with 15 bases between. Germline CDR1 SQVTM, CDR2 ANQGSEA. This CDR3 contains 13 residues. The CDR3 is CSVEGGRGSEQYF. CDR3 coding DNA: TGCAGCGTTGAGGGGGGGCGCGGGAGCGAGCAGTACTTC.

This chain joins TRBV28 and TRBJ2-5; D remains unclear. Germline-derived CDR1 and CDR2 are MDHEN and SYDVKM. V lost 4 bases, J lost 0 bases, and 9 bases lay in between. This CDR3 is 14 amino acids long. This CDR3 is CASSWSRDQETQYF. CDR3 sequence (DNA): TGTGCCAGCAGTTGGTCCCGGGACCAAGAGACCCAGTACTTC. Using reference TRBV28 and TRBJ2-5 for the parts outside the CDR3, the full variable domain is DVKVTQSSRYLVKRTGEKVFLECVQDMDHENMFWYRQDPGLGLRLIYFSYDVKMKEKGDIPEGYSVSREKKERFSLILESASTNQTSMYLCASSWSRDQETQYFGPGTRLLVL.

The table lists this clonotype with a few counts. The rearrangement uses TRBV6-4 and TRBJ2-3, with a possible D match to TRBD1 (7 bases). Trimming cost V 4 bases and J 5 bases, with 13 bases left between them. There are 14 residues in the CDR3. Germline lookup yields CDR1 MRHNA and CDR2 SNTAGT. The CDR3, as DNA: TGTGCCAGCAGTGCCGACAGGGAGGTAGATACGCAGTATTTT. Encoded protein: CASSADREVDTQYF.

The genes are TRBV4-2 and TRBJ2-3; 12 bases are shared with TRBD2. CDR1 and CDR2 from the germline V gene are LGHNA and YNFKEQ. After removal of 3 bases from V and 6 bases from J, the junction contained 19 bases not matched to a gene. The CDR3 is 20 amino acids. CDR3 sequence: CASSQETGTSGPGRWDTQYF. The CDR3 nucleotides are TGTGCCAGCAGCCAGGAAACCGGGACTAGCGGGCCAGGGCGGTGGGATACGCAGTATTTT.

The chain combines TRBV6-5 with TRBJ2-3, with TRBD2 as a possible D gene (6 bases). V dropped 2 bases and J dropped 4 bases, with 13 bases sitting between them. The CDR3 is 15 amino acids. In germline, CDR1 is MNHEY, CDR2 SVGAGI. The CDR3 DNA follows: TGTGCCAGCAGTTACGGGGAGGATGAGTCAGATACGCAGTATTTT. This codes for CASSYGEDESDTQYF.

The gene calls are TRBV9 and TRBJ2-1; TRBD1 is a possible D gene (5 bases). V was cut by 3 bases and J by 6 bases, with 13 bases left in between. CDR1 SGDLS and CDR2 YYNGEE come from the germline V gene. The CDR3 covers 14 residues. In nucleotides, the CDR3 is TGTGCCAGCAGCGCGGACGCAGGGCTCAATGAGCAGTTCTTC. This translates into CASSADAGLNEQFF. Variable domain in full (rest from reference TRBV9 and TRBJ2-1): DSGVTQTPKHLITATGQRVTLRCSPRSGDLSVYWYQQSLDQGLQFLIQYYNGEERAKGNILERFSAQQFPDLHSELNLSSLELGDSALYFCASSADAGLNEQFFGPGTRLTVL.

The V gene is TRBV27, the J gene TRBJ2-7; D is perhaps TRBD1 (5 bases). The CDR3 spans 14 residues. Germline V gives CDR1 MNHEY, CDR2 SMNVEV (reference sequence). V was trimmed by 2 bases and J by 2 bases, leaving 10 bases between them. CDR3 region: CASSLNRRTYEQYF. The CDR3 DNA follows: TGTGCCAGCAGTTTAAACAGGAGAACCTACGAGCAGTACTTC.

This chain connects TRBV5-5 to TRBJ2-5; no reliable D call. This CDR3 is 14 amino acids long. Germline CDR1 is SGHKS and CDR2 is YYEKEE (reference sequence). V gave up 2 bases and J gave up 1 base, with 9 bases separating them. As DNA, the CDR3 is TGTGCCAGCAGCTTTGTGGCAGCCCAAGAGACCCAGTACTTC. This gives the protein CASSFVAAQETQYF.

The chain combines TRBV7-9 with TRBJ2-7, with D perhaps TRBD2 (6 bases). Trimming shortened V by 3 bases and J by 2 bases, and 11 bases separated the two germline ends. The CDR3 has 14 amino acids. Germline-derived CDR1 and CDR2 are SEHNR and FQNEAQ (reference sequence). The CDR3 loop is CASSLGEVTYEQYF. CDR3 DNA: TGTGCCAGCAGCTTGGGGGAGGTTACCTACGAGCAGTACTTC.

The table lists this clonotype with many counts. This rearrangement joins TRBV7-2 to TRBJ1-2; D not certain. The CDR3 runs to 13 residues. Germline V CDR1 and CDR2: SGHTA, FQGNSA. With 2 bases removed from V and 2 bases from J, the gap between germline ends came to 6 bases. CDR3 coding DNA: TGTGCCAGCAGCTTACCACAGAACTATGGCTACACCTTC. Translated, it gives CASSLPQNYGYTF.

This chain connects TRBV3-1 to TRBJ1-2; no clear D gene. V was shortened by 5 bases and J by 0 bases, with 13 bases between the two germline ends. CDR3 length: 15 amino acids. Germline-derived CDR1 and CDR2 are LGHDT and YNNKEL (reference sequence). Here the CDR3 DNA reads TGTGCCAGCAGCGGCCGGCCAAGGGCTAACTATGGCTACACCTTC. Translated, it gives CASSGRPRANYGYTF.

The chain links TRBV27 to TRBJ2-6, with D hard to call. Germline V gives CDR1 MNHEY, CDR2 SMNVEV (reference sequence). The V gene lost 6 bases and the J gene lost 0 bases, with 6 bases spanning the gap. This CDR3 spans 14 amino acids. The CDR3 DNA is TGTGCCAGCAGATTGCTCTCTGGGGCCAACGTCCTGACTTTC. Translation gives CASRLLSGANVLTF. Looking up the rest from reference TRBV27 and TRBJ2-6 gives the full variable domain: EAQVTQNPRYLITVTGKKLTVTCSQNMNHEYMSWYRQDPGLGLRQIYYSMNVEVTDKGDVPEGYKVSRKEKRNFPLILESPSPNQTSLYFCASRLLSGANVLTFGAGSRLTVL.

The chain employs TRBV12-3 or TRBV12-4 and TRBJ2-7; D not resolved. The CDR3 covers 13 residues. Trimming shortened V by 3 bases and J by 9 bases, and 15 bases separated the two germline ends. CDR3 in DNA: TGTGCCAGCAGTTTGGCACACCCCGCGATGCAGTACTTC. This codes for CASSLAHPAMQYF.

This clonotype was detected once. The chain couples TRBV2 to TRBJ2-5; 12 bases align to TRBD2. The CDR3 runs 16 residues. The germline V gene has CDR1 SNHLY and CDR2 FYNNEI. Trimming removed 4 bases from V and 1 base from J; junction bases left unmatched: 4. The CDR3 region has the DNA TGTGCCAGCAGTGCGCTAGCGGGGGGGCGCCAAGAGACCCAGTACTTC. Encoded protein: CASSALAGGRQETQYF.

This clonotype turned up a few times. In nucleotides, the CDR3 is TGTGCCAGCAGCGTAGTTGGGACGACCGGCTCTGGGGCCAACGTCCTGACTTTC. Its protein product is CASSVVGTTGSGANVLTF. The chain joins TRBV9 to TRBJ2-6; D may be TRBD1 or TRBD2 (5 bases each). Trimming removed 0 bases from V and 0 bases from J, with 13 bases in between. Germline-derived CDR1 and CDR2 are SGDLS and YYNGEE. The CDR3 totals 18 residues.

This clonotype turned up a few times. The rearrangement links TRBV7-2 to TRBJ2-7; 7 nucleotides line up with TRBD2. J lost 4 bases, V lost 5 bases, and 5 bases had no gene match. Germline CDR1 reads SGHTA; CDR2 reads FQGNSA. The CDR3 totals 13 residues. CDR3 in amino acids: CASSQTAGYEQYF. The CDR3 nucleotides are TGTGCCAGCAGCCAAACAGCGGGGTACGAGCAGTACTTC.

V usage is TRBV7-9 and J usage is TRBJ2-3; tentative D call: TRBD2 (7 bases). The CDR3 totals 14 residues. V was trimmed by 10 bases and J by 1 base, leaving 15 bases between them. Germline V gene data show CDR1 as SEHNR and CDR2 as FQNEAQ (reference sequence). CDR3 loop: CANNRGARTDTQYF. In nucleotides, the CDR3 is TGTGCCAACAATCGGGGGGCCCGCACAGATACGCAGTATTTT.

CDR3 in amino acids: CASTLTQGARGYTF. The CDR3 DNA follows: TGTGCCAGCACCTTAACCCAGGGGGCGCGGGGCTACACCTTC. This chain connects TRBV6-1 to TRBJ1-2; 8 bases are a match to TRBD1. The length of the CDR3 is 14 residues. V was clipped by 7 bases and J by 8 bases; unmatched bases: 12. Germline V lookup: CDR1 MNHNS, CDR2 SASEGT.

The chain employs TRBV7-6 and TRBJ1-5, with no clear D. The CDR3 runs to 13 residues. Between the trimmed V and J ends, which lost 1 base and 7 bases, there was a span of 8 bases. CDR1 and CDR2 from the germline V gene are SGHVS and FNYEAQ. The CDR3 nucleotides are TGTGCCAGCAGCTTAGATGGCAGCCAGCCCCAGCATTTT. It specifies CASSLDGSQPQHF.

J is TRBJ2-7 and V is TRBV27, with D unclear. The CDR3 sequence is 13 residues long. With 6 bases removed from V and 3 bases from J, the gap between germline ends came to 12 bases. Per germline, CDR1 MNHEY and CDR2 SMNVEV (reference sequence). CDR3 coding DNA: TGTGCCAGCAGCTATGGGCCCGACTACGAGCAGTACTTC. Protein: CASSYGPDYEQYF.

Comments on this clonotype: Germline is not matched at one junction end, which may reflect a read error. This CDR3 is CTSSLGGRGYGYTF. The CDR3 DNA is TGTACCAGCAGTTTGGGCGGCCGAGGCTATGGCTACACCTTC. The chain has TRBV12-3 or TRBV12-4 and TRBJ1-2; D is uncertain. The CDR3 totals 14 residues.

This chain joins TRBV7-9 and TRBJ2-7, with 10 bases identical to TRBD1. The end of the DNA fits TRBJ2-5 better, so the J call may be wrong. Germline V gene data show CDR1 as SEHNR and CDR2 as FQNEAQ (reference sequence). This CDR3 contains 17 residues. CDR3 coding DNA: TGTGCCAGCAGCGCCGCCGGGACAGGGGAACACGGAGAGACCCAGTACTTC. It codes for CASSAAGTGEHGETQYF.

This clonotype was found a few times. Just one base apart from a much larger clone, this may be a read error. The chain combines TRBV11-3 with TRBJ2-1; D may be TRBD1 (6 bases). The J call may be in error: the DNA end matches TRBJ2-7 better. The CDR3 extends over 15 amino acids. The germline V gene has CDR1 SGHNT and CDR2 YENEEA. CDR3 DNA: TGTGCCAGCAGCTCAGAGGGACAACCGCACAATGAGCAGTACTTC. Protein: CASSSEGQPHNEQYF.

This clonotype came up a few times. V usage is TRBV6-5 and J usage is TRBJ1-6, with 7 bases matching TRBD1. Germline lookup yields CDR1 MNHEY and CDR2 SVGAGI. The CDR3 sequence is 14 residues long. After removal of 5 bases from V and 5 bases from J, the junction contained 3 bases not matched to a gene. The CDR3 bases are TGTGCCAGCAGTATTACAGGGGATAATTCACCCCTCCACTTT. Its translation: CASSITGDNSPLHF.

This clonotype was picked up many times. The V gene is TRBV5-1, the J gene TRBJ2-3; D may be TRBD1 (6 bases). The CDR3 loop spans 15 amino acids. The germline V and J ends were trimmed by 0 bases and 4 bases, with 12 bases remaining between them. The V gene's germline CDR1 is SGHRS and CDR2 YFSETQ. The CDR3 DNA sequence: TGCGCCAGCAGCTTGGCCGGAACAGGGCCAGATACGCAGTATTTT. It codes for CASSLAGTGPDTQYF.

This rearrangement joins TRBV30 to TRBJ2-3; D might be TRBD1 (5 bases). Germline assignment: CDR1 GTSNPN and CDR2 SVGIG (reference sequence). The CDR3 consists of 13 residues. The ends were cut back, 2 bases at V and 4 bases at J, with 10 bases in the middle. Here the CDR3 reads CAWSWGSADTQYF. The DNA for the CDR3 is TGTGCCTGGAGTTGGGGCAGCGCAGATACGCAGTATTTT.